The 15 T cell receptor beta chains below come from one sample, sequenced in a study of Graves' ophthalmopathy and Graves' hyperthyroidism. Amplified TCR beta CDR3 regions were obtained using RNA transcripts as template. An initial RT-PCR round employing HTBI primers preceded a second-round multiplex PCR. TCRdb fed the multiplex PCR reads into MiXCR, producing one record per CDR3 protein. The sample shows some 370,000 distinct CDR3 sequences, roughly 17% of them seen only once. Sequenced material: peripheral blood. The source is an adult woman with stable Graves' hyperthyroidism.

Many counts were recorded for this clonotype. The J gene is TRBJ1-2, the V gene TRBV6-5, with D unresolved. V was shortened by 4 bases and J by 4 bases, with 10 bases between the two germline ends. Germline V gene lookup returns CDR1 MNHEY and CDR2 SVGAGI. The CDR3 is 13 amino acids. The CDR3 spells CASSFSDRYGYTF. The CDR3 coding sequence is TGTGCCAGCAGTTTTTCGGACCGCTATGGCTACACCTTC.

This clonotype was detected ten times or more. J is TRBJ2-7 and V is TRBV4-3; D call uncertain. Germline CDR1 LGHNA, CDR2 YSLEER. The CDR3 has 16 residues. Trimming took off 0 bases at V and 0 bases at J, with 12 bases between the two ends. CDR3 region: CASSQDLVGISYEQYF. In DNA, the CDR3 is TGCGCCAGCAGCCAAGATCTGGTGGGGATCTCCTACGAGCAGTACTTC.

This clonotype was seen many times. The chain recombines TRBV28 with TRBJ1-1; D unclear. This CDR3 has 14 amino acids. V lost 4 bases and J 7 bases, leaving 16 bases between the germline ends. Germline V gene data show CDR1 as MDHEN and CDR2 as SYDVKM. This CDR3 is CASSSPSGRFEAFF. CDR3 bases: TGTGCCAGCAGTTCTCCTTCAGGTAGATTTGAAGCTTTCTTT.

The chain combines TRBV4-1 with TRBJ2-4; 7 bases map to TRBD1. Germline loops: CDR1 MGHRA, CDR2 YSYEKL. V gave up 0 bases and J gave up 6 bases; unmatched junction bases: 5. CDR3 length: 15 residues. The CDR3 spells CASSQDSRGINIQYF. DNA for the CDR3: TGCGCCAGCAGCCAAGATTCCAGGGGGATAAACATTCAGTACTTC.

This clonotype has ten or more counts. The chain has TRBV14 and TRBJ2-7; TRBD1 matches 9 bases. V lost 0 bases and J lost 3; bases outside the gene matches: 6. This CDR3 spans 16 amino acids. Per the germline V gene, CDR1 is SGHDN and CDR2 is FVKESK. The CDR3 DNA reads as TGTGCCAGCAGCCAAGAGGACAGGGGAGGTCTCTACGAGCAGTACTTC. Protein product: CASSQEDRGGLYEQYF.

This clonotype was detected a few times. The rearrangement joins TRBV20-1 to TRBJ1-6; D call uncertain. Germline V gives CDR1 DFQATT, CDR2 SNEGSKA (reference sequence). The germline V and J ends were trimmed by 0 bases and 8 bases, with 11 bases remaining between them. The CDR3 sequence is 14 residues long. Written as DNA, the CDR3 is TGCAGTGCTAGAGAACTAACGGGTTATTCACCCCTCCACTTT. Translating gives CSARELTGYSPLHF.

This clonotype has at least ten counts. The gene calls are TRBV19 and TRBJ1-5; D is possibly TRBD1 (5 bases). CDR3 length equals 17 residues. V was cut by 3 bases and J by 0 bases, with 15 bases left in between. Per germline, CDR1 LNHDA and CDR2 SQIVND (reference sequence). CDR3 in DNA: TGTGCCAGTAGTATTGGGGGATACGACTATAGCAATCAGCCCCAGCATTTT. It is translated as CASSIGGYDYSNQPQHF.

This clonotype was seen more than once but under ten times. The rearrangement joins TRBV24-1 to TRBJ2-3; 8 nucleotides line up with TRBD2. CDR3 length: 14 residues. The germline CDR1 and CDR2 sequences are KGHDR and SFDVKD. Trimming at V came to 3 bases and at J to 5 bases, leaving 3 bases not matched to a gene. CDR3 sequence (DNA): TGTGCCACCAGTGATACTAGCGGTGGAGATACGCAGTATTTT. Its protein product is CATSDTSGGDTQYF.

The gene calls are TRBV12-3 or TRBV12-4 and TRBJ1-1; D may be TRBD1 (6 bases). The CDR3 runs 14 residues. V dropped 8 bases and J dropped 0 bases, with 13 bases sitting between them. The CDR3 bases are TGTGCCAGCTGCCCCGGGGGGCTGAACACTGAAGCTTTCTTT. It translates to CASCPGGLNTEAFF.

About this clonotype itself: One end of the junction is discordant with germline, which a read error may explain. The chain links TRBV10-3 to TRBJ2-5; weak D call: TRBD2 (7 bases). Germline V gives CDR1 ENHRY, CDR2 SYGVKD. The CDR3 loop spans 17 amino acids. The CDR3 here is CATAGAGVGGQEETRYF. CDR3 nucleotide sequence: TGTGCCACAGCGGGCGCGGGGGTGGGGGGCCAGGAGGAGACCCGGTACTTC.

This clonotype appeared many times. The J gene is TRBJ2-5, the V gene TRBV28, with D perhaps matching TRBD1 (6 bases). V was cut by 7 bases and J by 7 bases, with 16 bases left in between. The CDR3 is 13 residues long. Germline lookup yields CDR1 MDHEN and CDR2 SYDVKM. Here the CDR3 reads CASTEGTPVTQYF. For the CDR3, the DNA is TGTGCCAGCACAGAAGGGACACCGGTGACCCAGTACTTC.

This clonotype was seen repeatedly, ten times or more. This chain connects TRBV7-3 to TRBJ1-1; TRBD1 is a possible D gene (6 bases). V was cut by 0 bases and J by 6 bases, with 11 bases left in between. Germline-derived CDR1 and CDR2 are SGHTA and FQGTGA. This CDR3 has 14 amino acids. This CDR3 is CASSLTDRHPEAFF. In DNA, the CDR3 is TGTGCCAGCAGCTTAACTGACAGGCACCCTGAAGCTTTCTTT.

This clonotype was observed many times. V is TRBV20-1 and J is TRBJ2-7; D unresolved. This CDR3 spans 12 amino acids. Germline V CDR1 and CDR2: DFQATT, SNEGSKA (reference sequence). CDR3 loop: CTRHLCSYEQYF. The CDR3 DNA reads TGCACCAGACACCTTTGCTCCTACGAGCAGTACTTC.

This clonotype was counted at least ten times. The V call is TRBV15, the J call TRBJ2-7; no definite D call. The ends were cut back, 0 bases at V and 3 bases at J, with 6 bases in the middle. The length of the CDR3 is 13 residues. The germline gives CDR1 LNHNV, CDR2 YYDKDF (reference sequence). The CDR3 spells CATSRDRYYEQYF. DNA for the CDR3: TGTGCCACCAGCAGAGACAGATACTACGAGCAGTACTTC.

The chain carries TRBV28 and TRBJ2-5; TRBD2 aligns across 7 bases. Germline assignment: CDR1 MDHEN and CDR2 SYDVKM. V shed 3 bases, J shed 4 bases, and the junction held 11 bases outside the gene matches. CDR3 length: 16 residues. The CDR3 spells CASSFGQAGNGETQYF. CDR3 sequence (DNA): TGTGCCAGCAGTTTCGGTCAAGCGGGGAACGGAGAGACCCAGTACTTC.